This T cell receptor (beta chain) comes out of a study of blood T cells in healthy people across ages. Study-wide results and caveats: Any conclusive comparison of naive versus antigen-experienced cells was prevented by using unsorted PBMCs. While age rose, TCR beta diversity per million T cells dropped in a roughly linear way. Strong correlation linked observed beta diversity and percent naive T cells.

Next came a second PCR, run for about 7 to 11 cycles, which used a sample-barcoded 5' primer along with a J-beta primer mix. Each of the samples gave a minimum of 2.5 million paired-end reads that contained CDR3. TCRdb reprocessed the 5' RACE reads with MiXCR, giving one entry per CDR3 protein. The sample has approximately 2,000,000 distinct CDR3 sequences, around 40% seen once; the top ten hold more than 20%. This clonotype occurred a few times. Its specificity is not known. This CDR3 comprises 15 residues. Germline V CDR1 and CDR2: SQVTM, ANQGSEA. The ends were cut back, 4 bases at V and 3 bases at J, with 16 bases in the middle.

The V and J genes are TRBV29-1 and TRBJ2-4; D is possibly TRBD1 (5 bases). The source is a human donor in good health. Sequenced sample: blood. CDR3 region: CSVGLIQARKNIQYF. The DNA for the CDR3 is TGCAGCGTTGGGCTAATACAGGCCCGCAAAAACATTCAGTACTTC. Full variable domain (outside the CDR3, taken from reference TRBV29-1 and TRBJ2-4): SAVISQKPSRDICQRGTSLTIQCQVDSQVTMMFWYRQQPGQSLTLIATANQGSEATYESGFVIDKFPISRPNLTFSTLTVSNMSPEDSSIYLCSVGLIQARKNIQYFGAGTRLSVL.